This TCR beta chain is from a study of blood T cell repertoires in COVID-19. Overall study: The United States, Italy and Spain supplied acute and convalescent COVID-19 samples. T cells, B-cell-depleted T cells, or PBMCs provided the cDNA or gDNA that served as material.

This CDR3 contains 16 residues. CDR1 MDHEN and CDR2 SYDVKM come from the germline V gene. V lost 6 bases and J lost 8; bases outside the gene matches: 12. Sequenced by immunoSEQ multiplex PCR; TCRdb stores in-frame clones only, minus some. Among about 60,000 clones, around nine tenths were seen once, and the ten largest hold 4.8%. The chain recombines TRBV28 with TRBJ1-6; TRBD1 aligns across 8 bases. The receptor's source is a man between 60 and 75 years old with acute or convalescent COVID-19. Sequencing was carried out using peripheral blood. The CDR3 region has the DNA TGTGCCAGCAGCCCTGAGGGCCAGGGGGCTTATTCACCCCTCCACTTT. Amino acids: CASSPEGQGAYSPLHF. Filled out from reference TRBV28 and TRBJ1-6, the complete variable domain reads DVKVTQSSRYLVKRTGEKVFLECVQDMDHENMFWYRQDPGLGLRLIYFSYDVKMKEKGDIPEGYSVSREKKERFSLILESASTNQTSMYLCASSPEGQGAYSPLHFGNGTRLTVT.